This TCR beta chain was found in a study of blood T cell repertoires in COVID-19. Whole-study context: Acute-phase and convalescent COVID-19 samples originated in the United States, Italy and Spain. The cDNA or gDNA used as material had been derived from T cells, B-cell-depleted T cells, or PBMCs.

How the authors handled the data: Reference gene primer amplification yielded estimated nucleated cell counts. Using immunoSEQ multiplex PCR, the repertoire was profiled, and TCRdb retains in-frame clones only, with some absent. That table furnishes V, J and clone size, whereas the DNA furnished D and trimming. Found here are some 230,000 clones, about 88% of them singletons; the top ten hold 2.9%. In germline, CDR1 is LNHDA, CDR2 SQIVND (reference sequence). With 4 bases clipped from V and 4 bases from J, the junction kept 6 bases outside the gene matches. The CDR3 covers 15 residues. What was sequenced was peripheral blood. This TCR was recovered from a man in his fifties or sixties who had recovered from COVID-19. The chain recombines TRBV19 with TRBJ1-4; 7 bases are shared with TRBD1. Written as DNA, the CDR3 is TGTGCCAGTAGTACTCGACAGGGCGTTAATGAAAAACTGTTTTTT. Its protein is CASSTRQGVNEKLFF.